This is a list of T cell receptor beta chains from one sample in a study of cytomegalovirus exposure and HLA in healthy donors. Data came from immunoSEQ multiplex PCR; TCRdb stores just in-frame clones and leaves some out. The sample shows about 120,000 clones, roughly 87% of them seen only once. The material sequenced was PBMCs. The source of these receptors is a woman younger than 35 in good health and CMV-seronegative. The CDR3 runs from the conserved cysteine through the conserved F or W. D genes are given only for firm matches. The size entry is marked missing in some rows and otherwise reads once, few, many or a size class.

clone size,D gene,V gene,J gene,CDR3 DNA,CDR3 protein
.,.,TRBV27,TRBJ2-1,TGTGCCAGCAGTCTCCGGAAGGTAACGGGCAATGAGCAGTTCTTC,CASSLRKVTGNEQFF
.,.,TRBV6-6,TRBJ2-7,TGTGCCAGCAGTCCTACCCAACAGGGTTGGTACTTC,CASSPTQQGWYF
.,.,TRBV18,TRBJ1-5,TGTGCCAGCTCAGGTGGGCAGGCCAATCAGCCCCAGCATTTT,CASSGGQANQPQHF
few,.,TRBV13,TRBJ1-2,TGTGCCAGCAGATTTTCAGGGCAGGGTGGCTACACCTTC,CASRFSGQGGYTF
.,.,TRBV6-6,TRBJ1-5,TGTGCCAGCAGTTACAACTGGGGAGATCAGCCCCAGCATTTT,CASSYNWGDQPQHF
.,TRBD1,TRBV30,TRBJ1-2,TGTGCCTGGAGCCCACGGGGTTTCACAGGGGGTAACTATGGCTACACCTTC,CAWSPRGFTGGNYGYTF
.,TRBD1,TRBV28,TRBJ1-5,TGTGCCAGCAGCCCCCGGGGACAGGGGGACCAGCCCCAGCATTTT,CASSPRGQGDQPQHF
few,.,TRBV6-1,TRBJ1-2,TGTGCCAGCAGTAGCGGGACGGTATATGGCTACACCTTC,CASSSGTVYGYTF
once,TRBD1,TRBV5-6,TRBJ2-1,TGTGCCAGCAGCTTACGACAGGGAGTCAATGAGCAGTTCTTC,CASSLRQGVNEQFF
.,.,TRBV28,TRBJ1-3,TGTGCCAGCCTCACGCCGGGAGGCTTCTCTGGAAACACCATATATTTT,CASLTPGGFSGNTIYF
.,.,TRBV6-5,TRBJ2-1,TGTGCCAGCAGCAAAACCGCGGACAATGAGCAGTTCTTC,CASSKTADNEQFF
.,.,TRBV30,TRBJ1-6,TGTGCCTGGAGTGCCAGGCTTCTCCCTAGGGGTAATTCACCCCTCCACTTT,CAWSARLLPRGNSPLHF
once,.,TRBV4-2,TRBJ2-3,TGTGCCAGCAGCCAAGATTTGGGGGGGCCTAGCACAGATACGCAGTATTTT,CASSQDLGGPSTDTQYF
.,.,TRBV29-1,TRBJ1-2,TGCAGCGTTGCGGCCAGAGGACTCTATGGCTACACCTTC,CSVAARGLYGYTF
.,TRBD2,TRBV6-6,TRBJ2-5,TGTGCCGGCGCTAGCGGGGGGGGAGAGACCCAGTACTTC,CAGASGGGETQYF
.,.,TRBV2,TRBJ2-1,TGTGCCAGCAGTGAGGGGACCGGGAGCTCCTACAATGAGCAGTTCTTC,CASSEGTGSSYNEQFF